This entry lists 23 T cell receptor beta chains sequenced from one sample in a study of CD8+ T cells in alopecia areata. Treatment here: oral pan-JAK inhibitor, 5-10 mg twice daily. Sequencing used cDNA as its template, made by extracting RNA and reverse transcribing it. Only in-frame clones appear in the TCRdb table, and some are missing; sequencing was by immunoSEQ multiplex PCR. The sample comprises 150,000 to 200,000 clones, roughly 60% of which are singletons, and approximately 0.97% rests with the top ten. The source material was CD4+ T cells sorted from blood, sampled at week 24, from a patient treated with tofacitinib. The receptors were gathered from a human donor with alopecia areata.

V and J are TRBV10-3 and TRBJ2-6; D unclear. Between the trimmed V and J ends, which lost 10 bases and 5 bases, there was a span of 3 bases. The germline CDR1 and CDR2 sequences are ENHRY and SYGVKD. The CDR3 is made up of 10 amino acids. The CDR3 spells CATRANVLTF. The CDR3 nucleotides are TGTGCCACCAGGGCCAACGTCCTGACTTTC.

This sequence joins TRBV19 and TRBJ1-5; the D gene is possibly TRBD1 (5 bases). The germline V and J ends were trimmed by 10 bases and 6 bases, with 19 bases remaining between them. This CDR3 has 14 amino acids. Germline lookup yields CDR1 LNHDA and CDR2 SQIVND (reference sequence). In DNA form, the CDR3 reads TGTGCCACCACCCCGCAGGGTGCAGGTCAGCCCCAGCATTTT. Translating it yields CATTPQGAGQPQHF.

V usage is TRBV30 and J usage is TRBJ1-2; D is perhaps TRBD1 (6 bases). Trimming took off 4 bases at V and 2 bases at J, with 14 bases between the two ends. Per the germline V gene, CDR1 is GTSNPN and CDR2 is SVGIG (reference sequence). The CDR3 is 14 amino acids. CDR3 sequence: CAWTSTTGNYGYTF. Written as DNA, the CDR3 is TGTGCCTGGACCTCGACCACAGGGAACTATGGCTACACCTTC.

V usage is TRBV2 and J usage is TRBJ1-6; D perhaps matches TRBD1 (6 bases). Germline V gives CDR1 SNHLY, CDR2 FYNNEI. The CDR3 runs to 14 residues. Deletions cut 2 bases from V and 10 bases from J, with 12 bases between. CDR3 loop: CASSERQGNSPLHF. In DNA, the CDR3 is TGTGCCAGCAGTGAACGGCAGGGGAACTCACCCCTCCACTTT.

V gene TRBV29-1 combines with J gene TRBJ1-2, with D perhaps matching TRBD1 (5 bases). Trimming removed 7 bases from V and 5 bases from J, with 14 bases in between. This CDR3 is built from 12 residues. Germline loops: CDR1 SQVTM, CDR2 ANQGSEA. CDR3 bases: TGCAGCGGGGGTGAGGGGTTTTATGGCTACACCTTC. Amino acids: CSGGEGFYGYTF.

To note about this clone: Other nucleotide sequences in the sample specify the same CDR3. V usage is TRBV20-1 and J usage is TRBJ1-2, with D unresolved. The V gene lost 0 bases and the J gene lost 8 bases, with 1 base spanning the gap. Germline CDR1 is DFQATT and CDR2 is SNEGSKA (reference sequence). This CDR3 spans 9 amino acids. For the CDR3, the DNA is TGCAGTGCTAGAGAGGGCTACACCTTC. This gives the protein CSAREGYTF.

This sequence joins TRBV7-2 and TRBJ1-1; no clear D. The CDR3 has 14 amino acids. Germline CDR1 SGHTA, CDR2 FQGNSA. V lost 3 bases and J 4 bases, leaving 12 bases between the germline ends. CDR3 nucleotides: TGTGCCAGCAGCTTGGGCGTTTGGGGCACTGAAGCTTTCTTT. This translates into CASSLGVWGTEAFF.

This chain joins TRBV19 and TRBJ1-2, with no clear D. CDR1 and CDR2 from the germline V gene are LNHDA and SQIVND (reference sequence). The CDR3 runs to 14 residues. V gave up 4 bases and J gave up 4 bases, with 13 bases separating them. Written as DNA, the CDR3 is TGTGCCAGTAGTAGGGAGGGTAACTCCTATGGCTACACCTTC. The encoded protein is CASSREGNSYGYTF.

The chain links TRBV15 to TRBJ1-5; D is undetermined. Trimming took 0 bases from V and 9 from J, leaving 15 bases between them. This CDR3 has 15 residues. Germline V lookup: CDR1 LNHNV, CDR2 YYDKDF (reference sequence). CDR3 sequence reads: CATSRDKRQISPQHF. The CDR3 coding sequence is TGTGCCACCAGCAGAGATAAGAGGCAAATCTCGCCCCAGCATTTT.

J is TRBJ1-2 and V is TRBV30, with D perhaps matching TRBD1 (6 bases). The CDR3 consists of 13 residues. The germline V and J ends were trimmed by 2 bases and 8 bases, with 15 bases remaining between them. Germline loops: CDR1 GTSNPN, CDR2 SVGIG (reference sequence). CDR3 DNA: TGTGCCTGGAGTCCAAGCAGGGGACCGGGCTACACCTTC. Its protein is CAWSPSRGPGYTF.

The V gene is TRBV25-1, the J gene TRBJ2-6; tentatively, D is TRBD1 (5 bases). Germline CDR1 reads MGHDK; CDR2 reads SYGVNS. V was trimmed by 8 bases and J by 3 bases, leaving 8 bases between them. This CDR3 has 13 amino acids. Here the CDR3 reads CASLTDGANVLTF. DNA for the CDR3: TGTGCCAGCCTGACAGATGGGGCCAACGTCCTGACTTTC.

This clone was seen just once. The J gene is TRBJ1-5, the V gene TRBV29-1; 7 bases agree with TRBD1. Germline V gene lookup returns CDR1 SQVTM and CDR2 ANQGSEA. The V gene end was trimmed by 4 bases and the J gene end by 6 bases; junction bases not matched to a gene: 9. CDR3 size: 14 residues. CDR3 sequence (DNA): TGCAGCGTTGCATTGGCAGGGGGGGGTCAGCCCCAGCATTTT. It specifies CSVALAGGGQPQHF.

A note on this clone: The same CDR3 is also encoded by other DNA sequences in this sample. This sequence joins TRBV30 and TRBJ1-3; D unresolved. The V gene lost 1 base and the J gene lost 4 bases, with 5 bases spanning the gap. Germline V CDR1 and CDR2: GTSNPN, SVGIG (reference sequence). CDR3 length: 12 residues. The CDR3 spells CAWSAGGNTIYF. Here the CDR3 DNA reads TGTGCCTGGAGTGCAGGCGGAAACACCATATATTTT.

The genes are TRBV5-1 and TRBJ2-5, with 10 bases fitting TRBD2. Germline loops: CDR1 SGHRS, CDR2 YFSETQ. The V segment lost 9 bases and the J segment 5 bases; nucleotides outside the gene matches: 4. CDR3 size: 12 residues. CDR3 sequence: CATSSGGETQYF. The CDR3, as DNA: TGCGCCACCTCTAGCGGGGGTGAGACCCAGTACTTC.

The chain links TRBV30 to TRBJ2-4; the D gene is possibly TRBD2 (5 bases). The CDR3 is made up of 15 amino acids. Germline assignment: CDR1 GTSNPN and CDR2 SVGIG (reference sequence). The ends were cut back, 8 bases at V and 3 bases at J, with 20 bases in the middle. The DNA of the CDR3 is TGTGCCCTTATACCGGGGTCCCTGGGCAAAAACATTCAGTACTTC. Its translation is CALIPGSLGKNIQYF.

The CDR3 region has the DNA TGTGCCAGCAGCGCGTGGGACAGGGCCCACGAGCAGTACTTC. Encoded protein: CASSAWDRAHEQYF. J is TRBJ2-7 and V is TRBV9, with 9 bases that match TRBD1. This CDR3 region has 14 residues. J lost 5 bases, V lost 3 bases, and 6 bases had no gene match. Germline CDR1 SGDLS, CDR2 YYNGEE.

The CDR3 is CASAVDRVYGYTF. Here the CDR3 DNA reads TGTGCCAGCGCGGTCGACAGGGTCTATGGCTACACCTTC. This sequence joins TRBV27 and TRBJ1-2, with 7 bases identical to TRBD1. The V and J ends lost 8 bases and 4 bases, in that order; junction bases with no gene match: 7. Germline CDR1 MNHEY, CDR2 SMNVEV (reference sequence). The CDR3 runs 13 residues.

This clone was seen more than once but under ten times. The chain is built from TRBV29-1 and TRBJ1-1; tentative D call: TRBD1 (5 bases). Trimming took 7 bases from V and 0 from J, leaving 15 bases between them. The length of the CDR3 is 14 residues. From germline, CDR1 is SQVTM and CDR2 ANQGSEA. The DNA for the CDR3 is TGCAGCGCCTCCCGGGGCTTCATGAACACTGAAGCTTTCTTT. Its protein product is CSASRGFMNTEAFF.

A few counts support this clone. This chain connects TRBV7-9 to TRBJ2-1, with 8 positions matching TRBD1. J gave up 4 bases and V 5 bases, and 7 bases lay outside the gene matches. The CDR3 is made up of 15 amino acids. Germline-derived CDR1 and CDR2 are SEHNR and FQNEAQ (reference sequence). CDR3 sequence reads: CASSLTGGKYNEQFF. CDR3 in DNA: TGTGCCAGCAGCCTCACAGGGGGAAAGTACAATGAGCAGTTCTTC. Full variable domain (remainder filled in from reference TRBV7-9 and TRBJ2-1): DTGVSQNPRHKITKRGQNVTFRCDPISEHNRLYWYRQTLGQGPEFLTYFQNEAQLEKSRLLSDRFSAERPKGSFSTLEIQRTEQGDSAMYLCASSLTGGKYNEQFFGPGTRLTVL.

The chain employs TRBV5-1 and TRBJ2-1; D may be TRBD1 or TRBD2 (5 bases each). Trimming took 0 bases from V and 6 from J, leaving 16 bases between them. Germline CDR1 reads SGHRS; CDR2 reads YFSETQ. This CDR3 is built from 16 residues. This chain's CDR3 is CASSLVVGVTINEQFF. CDR3 in DNA: TGCGCCAGCAGCTTGGTAGTGGGGGTAACGATCAATGAGCAGTTCTTC. Supplemented by reference TRBV5-1 and TRBJ2-1, the full variable domain reads KAGVTQTPRYLIKTRGQQVTLSCSPISGHRSVSWYQQTPGQGLQFLFEYFSETQRNKGNFPGRFSGRQFSNSRSEMNVSTLELGDSALYLCASSLVVGVTINEQFFGPGTRLTVL.

The chain has TRBV29-1 and TRBJ1-4; no definite D call. Trimming removed 4 bases from V and 12 bases from J, with 12 bases in between. This CDR3 has 11 amino acids. Germline lookup yields CDR1 SQVTM and CDR2 ANQGSEA. In DNA form, the CDR3 reads TGCAGCGTTGGTCGGGGAGAGGAACTGTTTTTT. Protein sequence: CSVGRGEELFF.

The rearrangement joins TRBV18 to TRBJ1-2; 9 nucleotides line up with TRBD1. Germline V gives CDR1 KGHSH, CDR2 LQKENI. The V and J ends lost 3 bases and 4 bases, in that order; junction bases with no gene match: 6. CDR3 length: 15 amino acids. The CDR3 DNA sequence: TGTGCCAGCTCACCCAGGGGACAGGGTGGCTATGGCTACACCTTC. Amino acids: CASSPRGQGGYGYTF.

This clone was seen a few times. The rearrangement joins TRBV10-3 to TRBJ1-6; no reliable D call. This CDR3 has 13 amino acids. Germline lookup yields CDR1 ENHRY and CDR2 SYGVKD. Trimming took off 6 bases at V and 7 bases at J, with 10 bases between the two ends. CDR3: CAIRPGPNSPLHF. Here the CDR3 DNA reads TGTGCCATCAGACCAGGCCCAAATTCACCCCTCCACTTT.